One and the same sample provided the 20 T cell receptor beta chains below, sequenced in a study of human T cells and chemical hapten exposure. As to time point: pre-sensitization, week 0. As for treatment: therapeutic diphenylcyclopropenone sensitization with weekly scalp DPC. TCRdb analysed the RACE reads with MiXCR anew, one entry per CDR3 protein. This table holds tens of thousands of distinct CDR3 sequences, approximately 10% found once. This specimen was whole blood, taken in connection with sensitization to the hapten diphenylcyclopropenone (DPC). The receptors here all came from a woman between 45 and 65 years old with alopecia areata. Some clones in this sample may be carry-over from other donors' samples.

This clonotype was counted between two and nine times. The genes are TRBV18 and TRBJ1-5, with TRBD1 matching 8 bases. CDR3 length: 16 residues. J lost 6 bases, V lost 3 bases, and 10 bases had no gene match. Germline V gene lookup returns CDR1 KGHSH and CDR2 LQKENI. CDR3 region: CASSPVATGAVQPQHF. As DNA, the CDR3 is TGTGCCAGCTCACCGGTGGCGACAGGGGCTGTTCAGCCCCAGCATTTT.

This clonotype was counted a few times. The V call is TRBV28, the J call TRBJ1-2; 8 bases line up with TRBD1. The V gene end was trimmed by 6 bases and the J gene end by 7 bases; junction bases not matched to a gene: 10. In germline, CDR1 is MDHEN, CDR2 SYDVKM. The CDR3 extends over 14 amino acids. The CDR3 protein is CASRSTTGGSGYTF. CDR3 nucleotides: TGTGCCAGCAGATCAACTACAGGGGGGAGTGGCTACACCTTC.

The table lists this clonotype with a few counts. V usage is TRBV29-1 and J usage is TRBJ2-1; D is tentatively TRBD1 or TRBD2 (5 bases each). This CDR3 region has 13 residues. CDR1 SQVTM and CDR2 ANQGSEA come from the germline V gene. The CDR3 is CSPRTDEGNEQFF. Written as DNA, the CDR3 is TGCAGTCCGCGGACGGACGAGGGGAATGAGCAGTTCTTC.

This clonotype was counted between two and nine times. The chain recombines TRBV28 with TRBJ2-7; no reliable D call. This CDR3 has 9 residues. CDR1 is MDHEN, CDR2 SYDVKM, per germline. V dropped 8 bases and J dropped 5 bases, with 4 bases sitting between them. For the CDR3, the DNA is TGTGCCAGCGGCCACGAGCAGTACTTC. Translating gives CASGHEQYF.

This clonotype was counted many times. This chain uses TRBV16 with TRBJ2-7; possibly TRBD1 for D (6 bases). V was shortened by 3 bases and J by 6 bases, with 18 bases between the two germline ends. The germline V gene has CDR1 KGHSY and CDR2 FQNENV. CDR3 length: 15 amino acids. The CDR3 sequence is CASSHIQGIGLEQYF. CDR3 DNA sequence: TGTGCCAGCAGCCATATACAGGGAATCGGCCTCGAGCAGTACTTC.

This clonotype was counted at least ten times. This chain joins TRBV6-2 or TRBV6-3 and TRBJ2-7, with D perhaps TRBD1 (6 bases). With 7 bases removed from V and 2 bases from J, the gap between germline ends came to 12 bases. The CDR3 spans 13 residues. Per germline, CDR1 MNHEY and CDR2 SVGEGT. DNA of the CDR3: TGTGCCAGCACCCAGGGGACCACCTACGAGCAGTACTTC. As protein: CASTQGTTYEQYF.

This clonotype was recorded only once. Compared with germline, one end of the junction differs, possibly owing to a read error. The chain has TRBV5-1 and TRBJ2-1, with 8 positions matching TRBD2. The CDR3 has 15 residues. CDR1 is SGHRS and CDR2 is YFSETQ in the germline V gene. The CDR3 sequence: CTSIPPGLAGGEQFF. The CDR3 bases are TGCACCAGCATCCCACCCGGACTAGCCGGGGGTGAGCAGTTCTTC.

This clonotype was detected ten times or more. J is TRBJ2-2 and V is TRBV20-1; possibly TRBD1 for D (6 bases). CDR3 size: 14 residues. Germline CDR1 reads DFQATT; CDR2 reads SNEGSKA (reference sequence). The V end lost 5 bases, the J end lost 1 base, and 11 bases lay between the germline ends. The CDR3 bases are TGCAGTGCTGCCCGACAGGAGAACACCGGGGAGCTGTTTTTT. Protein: CSAARQENTGELFF.

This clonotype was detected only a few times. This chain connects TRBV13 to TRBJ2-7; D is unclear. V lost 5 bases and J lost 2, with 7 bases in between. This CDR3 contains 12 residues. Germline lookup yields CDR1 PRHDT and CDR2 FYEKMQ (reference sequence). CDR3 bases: TGTGCCAGCAGCCGGGCTACCTACGAGCAGTACTTC. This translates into CASSRATYEQYF.

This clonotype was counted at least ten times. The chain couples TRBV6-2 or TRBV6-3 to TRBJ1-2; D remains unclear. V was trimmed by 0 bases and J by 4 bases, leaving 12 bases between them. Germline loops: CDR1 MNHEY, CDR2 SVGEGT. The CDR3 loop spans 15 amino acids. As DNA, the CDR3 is TGTGCCAGCAGTTACTCGGAGGCCAGCATCTATGGCTACACCTTC. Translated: CASSYSEASIYGYTF.

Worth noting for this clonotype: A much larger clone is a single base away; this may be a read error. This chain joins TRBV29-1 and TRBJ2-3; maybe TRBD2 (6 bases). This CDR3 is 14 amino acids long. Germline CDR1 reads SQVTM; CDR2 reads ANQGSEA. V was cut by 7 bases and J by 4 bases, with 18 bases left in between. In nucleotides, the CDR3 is TGCAGCGCCGATACTAGTAGCGGCTCAGATACGCAGTATTTT. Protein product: CSADTSSGSDTQYF.

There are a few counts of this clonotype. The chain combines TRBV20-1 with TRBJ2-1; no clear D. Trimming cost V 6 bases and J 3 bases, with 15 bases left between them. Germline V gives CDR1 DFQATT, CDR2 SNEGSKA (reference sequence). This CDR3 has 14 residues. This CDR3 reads CSANSGPIYNEQFF. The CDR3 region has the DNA TGCAGTGCCAACTCCGGGCCGATCTACAATGAGCAGTTCTTC.

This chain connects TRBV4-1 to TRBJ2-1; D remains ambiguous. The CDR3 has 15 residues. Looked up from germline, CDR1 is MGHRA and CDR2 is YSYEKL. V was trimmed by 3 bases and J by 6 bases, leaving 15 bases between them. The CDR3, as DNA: TGCGCCAGCAGCCAGGATGGCCTCCTGCGCAATGAGCAGTTCTTC. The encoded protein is CASSQDGLLRNEQFF.

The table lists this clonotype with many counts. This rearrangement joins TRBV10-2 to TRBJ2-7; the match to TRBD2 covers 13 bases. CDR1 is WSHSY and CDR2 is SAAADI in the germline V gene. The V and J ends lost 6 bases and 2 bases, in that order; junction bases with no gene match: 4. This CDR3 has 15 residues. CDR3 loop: CASRYGLAGAYEQYF. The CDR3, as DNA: TGCGCCAGCAGATACGGACTAGCGGGAGCCTACGAGCAGTACTTC.

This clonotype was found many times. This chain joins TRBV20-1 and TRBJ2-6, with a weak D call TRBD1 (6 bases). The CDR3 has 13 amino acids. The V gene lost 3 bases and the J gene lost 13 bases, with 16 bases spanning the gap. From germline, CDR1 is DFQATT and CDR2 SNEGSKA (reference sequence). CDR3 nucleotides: TGCAGTGCTAGGGCCCCGGGACAATTTGTCCTGACTTTC. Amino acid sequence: CSARAPGQFVLTF.

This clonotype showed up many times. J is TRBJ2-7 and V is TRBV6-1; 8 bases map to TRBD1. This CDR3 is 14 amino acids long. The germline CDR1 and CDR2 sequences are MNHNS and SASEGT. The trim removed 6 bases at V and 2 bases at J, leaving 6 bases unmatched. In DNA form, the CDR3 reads TGTGCCAGCAGAAAGACAGGGGCACCCTACGAGCAGTACTTC. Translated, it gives CASRKTGAPYEQYF.

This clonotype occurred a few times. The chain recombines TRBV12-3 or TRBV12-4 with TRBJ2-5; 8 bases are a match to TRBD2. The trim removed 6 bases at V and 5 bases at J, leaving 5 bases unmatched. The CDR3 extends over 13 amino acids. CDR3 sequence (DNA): TGTGCCAGCAGCCCCAGCGGGAGTGAGACCCAGTACTTC. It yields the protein CASSPSGSETQYF.

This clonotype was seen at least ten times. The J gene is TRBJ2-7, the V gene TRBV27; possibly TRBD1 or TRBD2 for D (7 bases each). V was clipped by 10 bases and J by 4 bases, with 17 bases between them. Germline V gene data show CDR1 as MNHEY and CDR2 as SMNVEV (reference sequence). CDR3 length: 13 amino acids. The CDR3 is CATRGGGRYEQYF. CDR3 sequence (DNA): TGTGCCACCAGGGGGGGCGGACGGTACGAGCAGTACTTC.

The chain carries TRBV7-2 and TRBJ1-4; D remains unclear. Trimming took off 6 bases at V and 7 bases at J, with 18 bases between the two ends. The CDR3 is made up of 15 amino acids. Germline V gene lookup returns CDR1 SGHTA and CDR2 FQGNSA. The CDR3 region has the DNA TGTGCCAGCAGGCCCAGTACGGCAGGAACTGAAAAACTGTTTTTT. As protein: CASRPSTAGTEKLFF.

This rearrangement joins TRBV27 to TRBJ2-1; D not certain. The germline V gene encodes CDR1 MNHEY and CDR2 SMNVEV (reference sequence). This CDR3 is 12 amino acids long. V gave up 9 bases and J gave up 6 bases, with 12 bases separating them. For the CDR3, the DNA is TGTGCCAGTACTGGCTGGGGCAATGAGCAGTTCTTC. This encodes CASTGWGNEQFF.